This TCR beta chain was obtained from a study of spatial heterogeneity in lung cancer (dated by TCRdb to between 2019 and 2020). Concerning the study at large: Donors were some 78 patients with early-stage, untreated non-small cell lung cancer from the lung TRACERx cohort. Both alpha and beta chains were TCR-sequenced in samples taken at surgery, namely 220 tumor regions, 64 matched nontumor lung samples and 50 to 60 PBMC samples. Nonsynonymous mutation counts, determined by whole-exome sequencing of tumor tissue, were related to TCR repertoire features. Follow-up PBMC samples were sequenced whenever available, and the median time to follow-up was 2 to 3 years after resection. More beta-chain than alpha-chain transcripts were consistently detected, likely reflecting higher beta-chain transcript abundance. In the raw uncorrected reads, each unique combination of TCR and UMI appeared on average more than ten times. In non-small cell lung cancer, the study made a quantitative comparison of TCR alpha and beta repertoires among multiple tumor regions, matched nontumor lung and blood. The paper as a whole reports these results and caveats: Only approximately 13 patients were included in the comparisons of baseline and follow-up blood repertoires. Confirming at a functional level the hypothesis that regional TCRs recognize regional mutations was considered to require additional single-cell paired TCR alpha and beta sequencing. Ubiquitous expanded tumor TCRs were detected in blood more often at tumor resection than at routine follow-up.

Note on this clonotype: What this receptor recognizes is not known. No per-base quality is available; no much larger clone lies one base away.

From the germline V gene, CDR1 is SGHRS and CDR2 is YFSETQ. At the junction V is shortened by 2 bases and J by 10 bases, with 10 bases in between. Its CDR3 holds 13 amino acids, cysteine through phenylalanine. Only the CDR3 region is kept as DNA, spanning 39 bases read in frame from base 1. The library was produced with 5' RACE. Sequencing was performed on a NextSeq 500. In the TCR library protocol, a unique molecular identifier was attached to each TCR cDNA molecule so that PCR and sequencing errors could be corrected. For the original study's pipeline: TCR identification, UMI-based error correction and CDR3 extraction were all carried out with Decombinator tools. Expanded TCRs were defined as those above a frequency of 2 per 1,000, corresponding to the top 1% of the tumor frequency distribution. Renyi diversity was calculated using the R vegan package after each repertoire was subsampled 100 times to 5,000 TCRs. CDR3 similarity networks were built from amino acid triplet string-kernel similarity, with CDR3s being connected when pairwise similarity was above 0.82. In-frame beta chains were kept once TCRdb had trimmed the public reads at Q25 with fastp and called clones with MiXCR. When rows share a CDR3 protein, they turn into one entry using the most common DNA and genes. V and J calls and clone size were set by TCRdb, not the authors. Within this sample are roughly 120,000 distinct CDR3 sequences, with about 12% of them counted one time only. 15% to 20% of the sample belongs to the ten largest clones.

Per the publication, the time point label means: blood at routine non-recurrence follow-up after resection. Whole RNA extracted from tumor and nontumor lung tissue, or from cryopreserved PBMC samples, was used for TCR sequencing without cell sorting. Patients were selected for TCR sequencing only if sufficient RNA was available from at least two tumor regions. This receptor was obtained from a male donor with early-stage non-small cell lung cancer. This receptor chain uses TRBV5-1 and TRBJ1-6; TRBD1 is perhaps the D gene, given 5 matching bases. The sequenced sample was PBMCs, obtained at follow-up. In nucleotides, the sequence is TGCGCCAGCAGCTTTTCTCGGGACTCACCCCTCCACTTT. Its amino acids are CASSFSRDSPLHF.